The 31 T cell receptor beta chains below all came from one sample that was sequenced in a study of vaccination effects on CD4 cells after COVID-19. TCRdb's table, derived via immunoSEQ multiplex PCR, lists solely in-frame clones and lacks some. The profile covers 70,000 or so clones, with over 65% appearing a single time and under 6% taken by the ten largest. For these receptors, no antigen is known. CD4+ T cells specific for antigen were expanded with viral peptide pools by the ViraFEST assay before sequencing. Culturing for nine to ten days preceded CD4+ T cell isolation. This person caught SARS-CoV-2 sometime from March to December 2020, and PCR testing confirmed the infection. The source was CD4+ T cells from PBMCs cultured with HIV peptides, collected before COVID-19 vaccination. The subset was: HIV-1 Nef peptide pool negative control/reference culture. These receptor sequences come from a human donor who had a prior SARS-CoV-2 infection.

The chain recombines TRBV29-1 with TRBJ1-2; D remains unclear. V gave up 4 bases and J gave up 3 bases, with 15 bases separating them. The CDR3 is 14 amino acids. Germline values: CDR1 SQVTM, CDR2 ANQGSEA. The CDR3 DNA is TGCAGCGTTGGGTTTCCTTCTGTGGACTATGGCTACACCTTC. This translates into CSVGFPSVDYGYTF.

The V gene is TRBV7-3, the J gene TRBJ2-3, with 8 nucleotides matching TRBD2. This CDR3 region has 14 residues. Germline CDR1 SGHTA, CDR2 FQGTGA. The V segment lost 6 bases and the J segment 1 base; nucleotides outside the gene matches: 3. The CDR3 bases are TGTGCCAGCAGTCTGACTAGCGGCACAGATACGCAGTATTTT. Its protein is CASSLTSGTDTQYF.

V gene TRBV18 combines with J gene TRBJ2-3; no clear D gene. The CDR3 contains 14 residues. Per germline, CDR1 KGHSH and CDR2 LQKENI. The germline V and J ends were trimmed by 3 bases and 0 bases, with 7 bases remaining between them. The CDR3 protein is CASSPPGSTDTQYF. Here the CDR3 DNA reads TGTGCCAGCTCACCCCCCGGGAGCACAGATACGCAGTATTTT.

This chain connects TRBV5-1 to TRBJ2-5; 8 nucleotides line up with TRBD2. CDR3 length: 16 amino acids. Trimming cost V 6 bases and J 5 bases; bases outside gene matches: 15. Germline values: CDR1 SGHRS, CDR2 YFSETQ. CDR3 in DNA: TGCGCCAGCACCTGGATTTTAGCGGGATCTGGGGAGACCCAGTACTTC. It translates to CASTWILAGSGETQYF. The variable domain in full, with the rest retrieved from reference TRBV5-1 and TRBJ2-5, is KAGVTQTPRYLIKTRGQQVTLSCSPISGHRSVSWYQQTPGQGLQFLFEYFSETQRNKGNFPGRFSGRQFSNSRSEMNVSTLELGDSALYLCASTWILAGSGETQYFGPGTRLLVL.

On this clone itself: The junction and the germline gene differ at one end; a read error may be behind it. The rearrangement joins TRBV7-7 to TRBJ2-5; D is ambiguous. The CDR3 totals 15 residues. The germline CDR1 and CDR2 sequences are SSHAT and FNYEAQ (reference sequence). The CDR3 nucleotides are TGTGCTAGCAGCTTGCTTTCGTCTTGGGATGAGACCCAGTACTTC. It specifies CASSLLSSWDETQYF.

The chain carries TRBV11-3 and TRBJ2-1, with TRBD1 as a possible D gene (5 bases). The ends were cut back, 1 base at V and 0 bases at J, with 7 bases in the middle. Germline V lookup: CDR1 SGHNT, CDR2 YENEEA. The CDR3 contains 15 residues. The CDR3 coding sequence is TGTGCCAGCAGCTTAGGCGGACACTCCTACAATGAGCAGTTCTTC. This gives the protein CASSLGGHSYNEQFF.

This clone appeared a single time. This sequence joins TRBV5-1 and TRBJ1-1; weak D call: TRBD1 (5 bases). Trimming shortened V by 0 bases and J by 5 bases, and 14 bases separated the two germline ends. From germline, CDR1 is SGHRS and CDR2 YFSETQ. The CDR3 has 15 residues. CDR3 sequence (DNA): TGCGCCAGCAGCTTGGTGGGGGGTCAGTGGACTGAAGCTTTCTTT. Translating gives CASSLVGGQWTEAFF.

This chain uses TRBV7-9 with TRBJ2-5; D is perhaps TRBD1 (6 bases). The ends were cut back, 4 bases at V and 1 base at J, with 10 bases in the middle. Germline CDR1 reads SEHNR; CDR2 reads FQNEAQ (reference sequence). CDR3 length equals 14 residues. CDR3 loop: CASSYTGIQETQYF. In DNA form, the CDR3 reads TGTGCCAGCAGCTACACAGGGATCCAAGAGACCCAGTACTTC.

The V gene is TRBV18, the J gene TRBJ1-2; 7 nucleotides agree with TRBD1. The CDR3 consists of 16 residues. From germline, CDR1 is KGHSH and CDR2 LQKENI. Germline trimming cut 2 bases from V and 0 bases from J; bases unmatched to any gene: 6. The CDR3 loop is CASSPGGTVSNYGYTF. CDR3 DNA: TGTGCCAGCTCACCAGGGGGGACAGTCTCTAACTATGGCTACACCTTC.

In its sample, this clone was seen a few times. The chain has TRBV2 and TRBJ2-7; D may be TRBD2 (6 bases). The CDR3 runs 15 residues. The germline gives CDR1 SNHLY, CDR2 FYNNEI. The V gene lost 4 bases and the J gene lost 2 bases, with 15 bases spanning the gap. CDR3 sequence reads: CASSATRGAPYEQYF. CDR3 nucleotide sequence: TGTGCCAGCAGTGCGACTCGCGGGGCCCCCTACGAGCAGTACTTC.

The CDR3 region has the DNA TGTGCCAGCAGCTTAGATACGGGTTACAATGAGCAGTTCTTC. This sequence encodes CASSLDTGYNEQFF. V gene TRBV11-2 combines with J gene TRBJ2-1; D is unclear. CDR1 is SGHAT and CDR2 is FQNNGV in the germline V gene. V was trimmed by 0 bases and J by 4 bases, leaving 7 bases between them. The CDR3 covers 14 residues.

The CDR3 spells CALPRGRVMGDTEAFF. CDR3 in DNA: TGTGCCTTACCAAGGGGGCGAGTGATGGGGGACACTGAAGCTTTCTTT. V is TRBV30 and J is TRBJ1-1, with 7 nucleotides matching TRBD1. This CDR3 spans 16 amino acids. CDR1 is GTSNPN and CDR2 is SVGIG in the germline V gene (reference sequence). The V gene end was trimmed by 7 bases and the J gene end by 3 bases; junction bases not matched to a gene: 17.

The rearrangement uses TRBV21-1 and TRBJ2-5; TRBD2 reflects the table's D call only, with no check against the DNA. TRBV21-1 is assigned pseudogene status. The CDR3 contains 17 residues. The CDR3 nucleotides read TGTGCCAGCAGCAAATATCGGACTACCCGAAAGCAAGAGACCCAGTACTTC. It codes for CASSKYRTTRKQETQYF.

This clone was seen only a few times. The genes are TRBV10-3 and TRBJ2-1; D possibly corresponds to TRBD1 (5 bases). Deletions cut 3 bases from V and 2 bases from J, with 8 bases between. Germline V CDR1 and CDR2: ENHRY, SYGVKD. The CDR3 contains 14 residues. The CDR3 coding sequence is TGTGCCATCAGTGATACAGGTACCTACAATGAGCAGTTCTTC. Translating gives CAISDTGTYNEQFF.

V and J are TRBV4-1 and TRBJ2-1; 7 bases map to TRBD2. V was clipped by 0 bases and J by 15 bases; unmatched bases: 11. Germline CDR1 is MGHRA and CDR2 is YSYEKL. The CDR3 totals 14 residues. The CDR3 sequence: CASSQEGLGPYPFF. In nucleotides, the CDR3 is TGCGCCAGCAGCCAAGAAGGACTAGGTCCGTATCCGTTCTTC.

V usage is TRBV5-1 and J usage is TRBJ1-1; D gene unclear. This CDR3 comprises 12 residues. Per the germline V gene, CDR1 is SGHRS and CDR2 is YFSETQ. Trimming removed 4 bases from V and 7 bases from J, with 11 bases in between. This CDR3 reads CASSDQGLEAFF. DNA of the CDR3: TGCGCCAGCAGCGATCAAGGGCTTGAAGCTTTCTTT.

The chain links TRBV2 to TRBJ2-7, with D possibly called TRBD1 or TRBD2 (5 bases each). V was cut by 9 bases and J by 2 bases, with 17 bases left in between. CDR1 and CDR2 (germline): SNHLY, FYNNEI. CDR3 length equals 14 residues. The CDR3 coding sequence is TGTGCCAGTAACCGGGACGCCGACGCCTACGAGCAGTACTTC. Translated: CASNRDADAYEQYF. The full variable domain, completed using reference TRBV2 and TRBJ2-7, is EPEVTQTPSHQVTQMGQEVILRCVPISNHLYFYWYRQILGQKVEFLVSFYNNEISEKSEIFDDQFSVERPDGSNFTLKIRSTKLEDSAMYFCASNRDADAYEQYFGPGTRLTVT.

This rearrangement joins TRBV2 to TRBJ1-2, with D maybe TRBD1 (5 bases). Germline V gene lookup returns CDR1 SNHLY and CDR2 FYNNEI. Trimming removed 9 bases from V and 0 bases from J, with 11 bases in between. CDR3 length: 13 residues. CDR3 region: CASTGIPNYGYTF. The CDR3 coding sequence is TGTGCCAGTACAGGAATTCCTAACTATGGCTACACCTTC. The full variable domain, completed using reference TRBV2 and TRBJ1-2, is EPEVTQTPSHQVTQMGQEVILRCVPISNHLYFYWYRQILGQKVEFLVSFYNNEISEKSEIFDDQFSVERPDGSNFTLKIRSTKLEDSAMYFCASTGIPNYGYTFGSGTRLTVV.

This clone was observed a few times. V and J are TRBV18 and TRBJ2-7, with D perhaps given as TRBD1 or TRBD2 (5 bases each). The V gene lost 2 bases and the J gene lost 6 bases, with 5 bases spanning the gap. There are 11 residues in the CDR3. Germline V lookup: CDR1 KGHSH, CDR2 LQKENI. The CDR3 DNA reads TGTGCCAGCTCACCAGGGACCGAGCAGTACTTC. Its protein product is CASSPGTEQYF.

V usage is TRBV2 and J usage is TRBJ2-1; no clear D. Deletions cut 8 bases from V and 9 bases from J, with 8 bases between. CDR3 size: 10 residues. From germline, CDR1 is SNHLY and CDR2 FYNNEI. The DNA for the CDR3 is TGTGCCAGCCGTCTAGGTGAGCAGTTCTTC. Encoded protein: CASRLGEQFF.

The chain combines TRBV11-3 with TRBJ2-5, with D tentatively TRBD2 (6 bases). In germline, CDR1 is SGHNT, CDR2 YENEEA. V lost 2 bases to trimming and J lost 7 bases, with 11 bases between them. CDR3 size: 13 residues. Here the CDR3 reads CASSLIGGGTQYF. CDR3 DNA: TGTGCCAGCAGCTTAATCGGGGGTGGGACCCAGTACTTC.

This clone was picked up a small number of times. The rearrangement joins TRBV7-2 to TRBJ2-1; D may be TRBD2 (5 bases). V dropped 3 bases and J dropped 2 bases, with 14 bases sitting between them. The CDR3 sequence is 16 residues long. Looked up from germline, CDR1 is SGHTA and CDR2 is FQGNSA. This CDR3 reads CASSFGVGLPYNEQFF. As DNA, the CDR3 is TGTGCCAGCAGCTTCGGGGTGGGGTTACCCTACAATGAGCAGTTCTTC.

CDR3 coding DNA: TGTGCCAGCAGTTACGTGCAGATCGAGAGCAATCAGCCCCAGCATTTT. The encoded protein is CASSYVQIESNQPQHF. V usage is TRBV6-6 and J usage is TRBJ1-5; D is unclear. CDR1 is MNHNY, CDR2 SVGAGI, per germline (reference sequence). The CDR3 runs 16 residues. Deletions cut 2 bases from V and 1 base from J, with 12 bases between.

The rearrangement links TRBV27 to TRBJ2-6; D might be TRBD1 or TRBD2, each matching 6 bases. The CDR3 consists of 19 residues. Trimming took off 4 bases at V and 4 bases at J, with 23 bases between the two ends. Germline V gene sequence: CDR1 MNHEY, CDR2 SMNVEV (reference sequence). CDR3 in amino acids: CASSSLRGVGDPGANVLTF. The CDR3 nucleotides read TGTGCCAGCAGTTCATTAAGGGGGGTAGGGGACCCCGGGGCCAACGTCCTGACTTTC.

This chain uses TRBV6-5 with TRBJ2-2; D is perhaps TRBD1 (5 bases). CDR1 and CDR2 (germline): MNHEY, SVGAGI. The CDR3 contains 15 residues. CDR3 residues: CAAVGGAQLTGELFF. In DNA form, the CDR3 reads TGTGCAGCCGTAGGTGGGGCGCAGTTAACCGGGGAGCTGTTTTTT.

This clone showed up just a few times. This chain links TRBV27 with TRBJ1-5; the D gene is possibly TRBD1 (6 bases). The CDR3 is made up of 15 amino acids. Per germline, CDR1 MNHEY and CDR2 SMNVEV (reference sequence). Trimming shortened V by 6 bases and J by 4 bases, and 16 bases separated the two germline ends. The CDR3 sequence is CASRLHSDSNQPQHF. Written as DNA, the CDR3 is TGTGCCAGCAGACTCCACTCGGACAGTAATCAGCCCCAGCATTTT.

The CDR3 is CASSLEGAHNSPLHF. For the CDR3, the DNA is TGCGCCAGCAGCTTGGAAGGGGCTCATAATTCACCCCTCCACTTT. The chain is built from TRBV5-1 and TRBJ1-6, with D possibly being TRBD1 (5 bases). CDR3 size: 15 residues. Trimming removed 0 bases at V and 5 bases at J, with 9 bases between. The germline CDR1 and CDR2 sequences are SGHRS and YFSETQ.

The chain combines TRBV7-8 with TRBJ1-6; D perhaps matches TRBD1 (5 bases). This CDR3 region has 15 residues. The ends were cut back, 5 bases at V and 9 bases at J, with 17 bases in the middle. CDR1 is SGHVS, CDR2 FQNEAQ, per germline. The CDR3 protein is CASSPRPGLGSPLHF. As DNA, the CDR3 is TGTGCCAGCAGCCCGCGCCCAGGGCTAGGTTCACCCCTCCACTTT.

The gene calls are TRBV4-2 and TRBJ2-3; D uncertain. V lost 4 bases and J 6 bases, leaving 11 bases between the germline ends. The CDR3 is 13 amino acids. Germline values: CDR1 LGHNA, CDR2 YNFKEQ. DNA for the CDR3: TGTGCCAGCAGCCCGCTGCTAGTGGATACGCAGTATTTT. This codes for CASSPLLVDTQYF.

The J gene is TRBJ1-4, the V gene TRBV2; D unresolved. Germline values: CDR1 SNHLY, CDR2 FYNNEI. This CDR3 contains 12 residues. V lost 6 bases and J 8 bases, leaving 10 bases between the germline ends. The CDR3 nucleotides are TGTGCCAGCAGCGGTCAAAAAGAAAAACTGTTTTTT. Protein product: CASSGQKEKLFF.

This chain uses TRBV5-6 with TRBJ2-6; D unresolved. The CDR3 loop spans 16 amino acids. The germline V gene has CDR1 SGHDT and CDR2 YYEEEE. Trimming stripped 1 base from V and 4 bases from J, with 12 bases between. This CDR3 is CASSLSWDSGANVLTF. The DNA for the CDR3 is TGTGCCAGCAGCTTGTCCTGGGATTCAGGGGCCAACGTCCTGACTTTC. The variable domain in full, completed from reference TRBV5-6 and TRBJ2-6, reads DAGVTQSPTHLIKTRGQQVTLRCSPKSGHDTVSWYQQALGQGPQFIFQYYEEEERQRGNFPDRFSGHQFPNYSSELNVNALLLGDSALYLCASSLSWDSGANVLTFGAGSRLTVL.